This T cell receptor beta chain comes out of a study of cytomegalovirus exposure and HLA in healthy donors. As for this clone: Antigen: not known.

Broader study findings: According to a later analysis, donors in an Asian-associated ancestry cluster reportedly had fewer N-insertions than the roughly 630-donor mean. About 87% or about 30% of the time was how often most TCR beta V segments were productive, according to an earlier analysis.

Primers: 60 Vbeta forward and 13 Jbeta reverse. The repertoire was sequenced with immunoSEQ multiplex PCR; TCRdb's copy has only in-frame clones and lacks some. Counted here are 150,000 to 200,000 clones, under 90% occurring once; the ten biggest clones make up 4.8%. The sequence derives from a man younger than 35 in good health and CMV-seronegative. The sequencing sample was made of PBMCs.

The CDR3 region is CASRETSGGHNEQFF. As DNA, the CDR3 is TGTGCCAGCAGAGAAACTAGCGGGGGACACAATGAGCAGTTCTTC. The chain is built from TRBV6-6 and TRBJ2-1; 11 nucleotides match TRBD2. Germline V CDR1 and CDR2: MNHNY, SVGAGI (reference sequence). The CDR3 totals 15 residues. V was clipped by 6 bases and J by 5 bases; unmatched bases: 6.